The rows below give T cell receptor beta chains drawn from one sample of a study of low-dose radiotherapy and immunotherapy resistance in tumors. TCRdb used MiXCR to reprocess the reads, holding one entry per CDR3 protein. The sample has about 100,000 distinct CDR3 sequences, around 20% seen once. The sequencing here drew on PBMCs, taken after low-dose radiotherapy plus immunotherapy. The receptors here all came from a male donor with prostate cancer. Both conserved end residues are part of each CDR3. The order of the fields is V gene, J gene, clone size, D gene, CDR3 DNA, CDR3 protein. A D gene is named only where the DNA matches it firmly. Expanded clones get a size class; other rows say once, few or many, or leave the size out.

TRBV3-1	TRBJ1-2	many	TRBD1	TGTGCCAGCAGCCACTCTACAGGGGGCTATGGCTACACCTTC	CASSHSTGGYGYTF
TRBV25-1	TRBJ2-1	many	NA	TGTGCCAGCAGTGCGCGACAGGAGAACCTTTACAATGAGCAGTTCTTC	CASSARQENLYNEQFF
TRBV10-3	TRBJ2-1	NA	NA	TGTGCCATCAGTAGTGCCCAAATCAATGAGCAGTTCTTC	CAISSAQINEQFF
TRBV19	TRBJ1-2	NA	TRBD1	TGTGCCAGTAGTACCGCCACAGGGGCAAATGGCTACACCTTC	CASSTATGANGYTF
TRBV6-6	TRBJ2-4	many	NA	TGTGCCAGCCAGAGGGGTAGGGAAGAGGCAGCCAAAAACATTCAGTACTTC	CASQRGREEAAKNIQYF
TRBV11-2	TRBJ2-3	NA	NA	TGTGCCAGCAGCTTAGCTTGGCCGGCAGATACGCAGTATTTT	CASSLAWPADTQYF
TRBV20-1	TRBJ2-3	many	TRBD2	TGCAGTGCTAGAGTCCCTAGCGGGGGGGCGGCGGAACGTACGCAGTATTTT	CSARVPSGGAAERTQYF
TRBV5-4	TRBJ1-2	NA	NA	TGTGCCAGCAGCTTGGAAGGGTTCTATGGCTACACCTTC	CASSLEGFYGYTF
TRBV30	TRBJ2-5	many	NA	TGTGCCTGGAGTGTTGGGGGTCTACAAGAGACCCAGTACTTC	CAWSVGGLQETQYF
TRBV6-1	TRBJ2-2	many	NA	TGTGCCAGCAGTTACTCGAATACCGGGGAGCTGTTTTTT	CASSYSNTGELFF
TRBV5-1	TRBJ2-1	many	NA	TGCGCCAGCAGCTTGGCAGGAAGTGTATTTAATGAGCAGTTCTTC	CASSLAGSVFNEQFF
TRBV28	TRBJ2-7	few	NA	TGTGCCAGCAGTTTGAGGCAGGCCTTCGAGCAGTACTTC	CASSLRQAFEQYF
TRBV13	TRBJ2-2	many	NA	TGTGCCAGCAGTCCTCGTGGGGGATCGAACACCGGGGAGCTGTTTTTT	CASSPRGGSNTGELFF
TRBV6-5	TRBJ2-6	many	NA	TGTGCCAGCAGGGCGGGTAGCGCGGCCAACGTCCTGACTTTC	CASRAGSAANVLTF
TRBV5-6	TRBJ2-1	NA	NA	TGTGCCAGCAGCTTGGAGGGGGGCCGGACCTACAATGAGCAGTTCTTC	CASSLEGGRTYNEQFF
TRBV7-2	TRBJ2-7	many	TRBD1	TGTGCCAGCAGCTACGGACAGGGTCGCTACGAGCAGTACTTC	CASSYGQGRYEQYF
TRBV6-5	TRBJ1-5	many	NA	TGTGCCAGCAGTCCCCGTCGCTGGAGGGCGGGCCAGCCCCAGCATTTT	CASSPRRWRAGQPQHF
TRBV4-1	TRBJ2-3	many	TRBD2	TGCGCCAGCAGCCAAGGACAGCGGGGGGCCCCCTTTCATACGCAGTATTTT	CASSQGQRGAPFHTQYF
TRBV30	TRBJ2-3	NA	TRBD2	TGTGCCTGGAGCTCGGGGGGGCCGGGCACAGATACGCAGTATTTT	CAWSSGGPGTDTQYF
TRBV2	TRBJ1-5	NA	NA	TGTGCCAGCAGTGTGAGGGGGGGGAGCAATCAGCCCCAGCATTTT	CASSVRGGSNQPQHF
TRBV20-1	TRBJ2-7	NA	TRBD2	TGCAGTGCTCAGGCCACTAGCGGGCCCAGAGAGCAGTACTTC	CSAQATSGPREQYF
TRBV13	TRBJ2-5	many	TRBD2	TGTGCCAGCAGCTTAAACGGGGGGGGTCAAGAGACCCAGTACTTC	CASSLNGGGQETQYF
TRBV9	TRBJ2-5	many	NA	TGTGCCAGCAGCGGGCAGGTTTCTGGAGAGACCCAGTACTTC	CASSGQVSGETQYF
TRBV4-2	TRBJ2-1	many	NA	TGTGCCAGCAGCCAAGAGTTAGGCCTCTCCTACAATGAGCAGTTCTTC	CASSQELGLSYNEQFF
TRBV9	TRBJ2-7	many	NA	TGTGCCAGCAGCCCCCGGAGCGGCCCAGACGAGAATATATACGAGCAGTACTTC	CASSPRSGPDENIYEQYF
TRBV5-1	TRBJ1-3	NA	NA	TGCGCCAGCAGCCCGATCGGAGGGTCCTCTGGAAACACCATATATTTT	CASSPIGGSSGNTIYF
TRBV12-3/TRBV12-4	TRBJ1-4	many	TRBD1	TGTGCCAGCACCCAGGGGGGGAGAGACATGAATGAAAAACTGTTTTTT	CASTQGGRDMNEKLFF
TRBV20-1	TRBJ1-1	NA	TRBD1	TGCAGTGCTAGAGATCGGGACAGGGGCTACACTGAAGCTTTCTTT	CSARDRDRGYTEAFF
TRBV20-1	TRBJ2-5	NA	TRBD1	TGCAGTGCCCCCGGGACAGGGGAGACCCAGTACTTC	CSAPGTGETQYF
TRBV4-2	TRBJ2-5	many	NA	TGTGCCAGCAGCCAAGATGGTGGAGAGACCCAGTACTTC	CASSQDGGETQYF
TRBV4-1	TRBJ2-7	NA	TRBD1	TGCGCCAGCAGCCAACCTACAGGGGGGTCCTACGAGCAGTACTTC	CASSQPTGGSYEQYF
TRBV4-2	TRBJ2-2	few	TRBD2	TGTGCCAGCAGCCAAGATGAGACTAGCGGTGCCCGGGAGCTGTTTTTT	CASSQDETSGARELFF
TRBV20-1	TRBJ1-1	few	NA	TGCAGTGCTAGAGATGGGGACGGGAACACTGAAGCTTTCTTT	CSARDGDGNTEAFF
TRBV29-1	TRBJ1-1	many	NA	TGCAGCGTTGAAGTTGGGCAGGGGAGAACTGAAGCTTTCTTT	CSVEVGQGRTEAFF
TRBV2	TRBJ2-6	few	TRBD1	TGTGCCAGCAGTGAGACAGGGGGCTCTGGGGCCAACGTCCTGACTTTC	CASSETGGSGANVLTF
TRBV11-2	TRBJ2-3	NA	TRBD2	TGTGCCAGCAGCTTTGCGGGGGGAGGCACAGATACGCAGTATTTT	CASSFAGGGTDTQYF
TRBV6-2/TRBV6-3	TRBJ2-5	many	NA	TGTGCCAGCAGTGAATTGGCTCCAGGGGACCAAGAGACCCAGTACTTC	CASSELAPGDQETQYF
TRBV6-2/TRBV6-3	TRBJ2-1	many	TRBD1	TGTGCCAGCCGGCGGGACAGGACGAACCATGGTCTGTACAATGAGCAGTTCTTC	CASRRDRTNHGLYNEQFF